A single sample gave rise to the 26 T cell receptor beta chains below, sequenced in a study of blood T cell repertoires in COVID-19. Generated by immunoSEQ multiplex PCR, the TCRdb table keeps only in-frame clones and is missing some. The sample lists 300,000 to 400,000 clones, more than 70% seen once, with about 1.2% in the top ten. Sequencing input: PBMCs or T cells enriched from blood (not recorded which). These receptors originate from a woman aged 18 to 35 who had recovered from COVID-19.

This clone was recorded once. The chain has TRBV29-1 and TRBJ1-2; TRBD1 agrees at 7 bases. CDR1 SQVTM and CDR2 ANQGSEA come from the germline V gene. The CDR3 covers 12 residues. The V gene end was trimmed by 3 bases and the J gene end by 4 bases; junction bases not matched to a gene: 2. In DNA, the CDR3 is TGCAGCGTTGATCAGGGGGTCTATGGCTACACCTTC. This codes for CSVDQGVYGYTF.

The chain links TRBV3-1 (or the pseudogene TRBV3-2) to TRBJ2-5; maybe TRBD2 (6 bases). The V gene's germline CDR1 is LGHDT and CDR2 YNNKEL (reference sequence). V was shortened by 0 bases and J by 3 bases, with 23 bases between the two germline ends. CDR3 length: 19 residues. CDR3 coding DNA: TGTGCCAGCAGCCAAGATAGGGGCGGGACCCAGGCCTTAAAAGAGACCCAGTACTTC. This encodes CASSQDRGGTQALKETQYF.

The CDR3 DNA is TGTGCCAGCAGAAGTTTTAGCGGGGGAGGTAGCCAAGAGACCCAGTACTTC. The encoded protein is CASRSFSGGGSQETQYF. The gene calls are TRBV28 and TRBJ2-5; 9 bases align to TRBD2. Germline V gene lookup returns CDR1 MDHEN and CDR2 SYDVKM. Trimming removed 6 bases from V and 1 base from J; junction bases left unmatched: 12. The length of the CDR3 is 17 residues.

The rearrangement links TRBV11-2 to TRBJ2-1; D remains ambiguous. The CDR3 contains 13 residues. V was trimmed by 0 bases and J by 7 bases, leaving 7 bases between them. Germline V gene data show CDR1 as SGHAT and CDR2 as FQNNGV. The chain's CDR3 is CASSLDQVNEQFF. The CDR3 DNA is TGTGCCAGCAGCTTAGATCAGGTGAATGAGCAGTTCTTC.

V and J are TRBV4-2 and TRBJ1-2, with D hard to call. Trimming stripped 4 bases from V and 4 bases from J, with 19 bases between. The V gene's germline CDR1 is LGHNA and CDR2 YNFKEQ. The CDR3 contains 16 residues. The CDR3 DNA reads TGTGCCAGCAGCCCCCCCGGAGCTACCGCGATCTATGGCTACACCTTC. Translating gives CASSPPGATAIYGYTF.

The chain is built from TRBV6-5 and TRBJ1-1; 9 bases are shared with TRBD1. The germline gives CDR1 MNHEY, CDR2 SVGAGI. The trim removed 4 bases at V and 4 bases at J, leaving 10 bases unmatched. The CDR3 length is 16 residues. In DNA form, the CDR3 reads TGTGCCAGCAGTTCTTGGGACAGGGAGGAGGGCACTGAAGCTTTCTTT. It translates to CASSSWDREEGTEAFF.

This clone has only a few counts. The V call is TRBV6-1, the J call TRBJ2-7, with TRBD2 matching over 9 bases. CDR1 is MNHNS and CDR2 is SASEGT in the germline V gene. This CDR3 has 17 residues. Trimming cost V 2 bases and J 1 base; bases outside gene matches: 9. CDR3 residues: CASSEYLAGASSYEQYF. The CDR3 region has the DNA TGTGCCAGCAGTGAATACTTAGCGGGGGCCTCTTCCTACGAGCAGTACTTC.

The chain joins TRBV25-1 to TRBJ1-2; perhaps TRBD1 as D (5 bases). Germline loops: CDR1 MGHDK, CDR2 SYGVNS. Trimming removed 10 bases from V and 6 bases from J, with 12 bases in between. The CDR3 is made up of 11 amino acids. This chain's CDR3 is CAIIDSHGYTF. CDR3 nucleotide sequence: TGTGCCATAATAGACAGTCATGGCTACACCTTC.

This clone was recorded a few times. The V call is TRBV6-1, the J call TRBJ2-5; 11 bases map to TRBD2. The CDR3 is made up of 16 amino acids. Germline V gives CDR1 MNHNS, CDR2 SASEGT. The V segment lost 2 bases and the J segment 5 bases; nucleotides outside the gene matches: 7. This chain's CDR3 is CASSEWSSGGYETQYF. The DNA of the CDR3 is TGTGCCAGCAGTGAATGGTCTAGCGGGGGGTACGAGACCCAGTACTTC.

In this sample, this clone turned up once. The rearrangement links TRBV6-5 to TRBJ1-6; D ambiguous. Between the trimmed V and J ends, which lost 4 bases and 0 bases, there was a span of 10 bases. The CDR3 length is 16 residues. CDR1 MNHEY and CDR2 SVGAGI come from the germline V gene. CDR3 sequence (DNA): TGTGCCAGCAGTTTCTTGGCAGGCTCCTATAATTCACCCCTCCACTTT. This codes for CASSFLAGSYNSPLHF.

This chain connects TRBV30 to TRBJ2-1, with D maybe TRBD1 (5 bases). Germline V CDR1 and CDR2: GTSNPN, SVGIG (reference sequence). V lost 0 bases and J lost 15, with 12 bases in between. The CDR3 loop spans 11 amino acids. CDR3 sequence reads: CAWSVHGRGFF. Here the CDR3 DNA reads TGTGCCTGGAGTGTACACGGAAGGGGGTTCTTC. Drawing the rest from reference TRBV30 and TRBJ2-1, the complete variable domain is SQTIHQWPATLVQPVGSPLSLECTVEGTSNPNLYWYRQAAGRGLQLLFYSVGIGQISSEVPQNLSASRPQDRQFILSSKKLLLSDSGFYLCAWSVHGRGFFGPGTRLTVL.

The chain recombines TRBV25-1 with TRBJ2-5; 8 nucleotides line up with TRBD1. Germline assignment: CDR1 MGHDK and CDR2 SYGVNS. V dropped 1 base and J dropped 5; count of bases not matched to a gene: 3. The CDR3 totals 14 residues. The CDR3 DNA reads TGTGCCAGCAGTGAATTCGACAGGGGTGAGACCCAGTACTTC. It encodes CASSEFDRGETQYF.

This sequence joins TRBV7-9 and TRBJ2-5; possible D gene TRBD2, 5 bases. The CDR3 extends over 13 amino acids. Trimming stripped 1 base from V and 3 bases from J, with 6 bases between. The V gene's germline CDR1 is SEHNR and CDR2 FQNEAQ (reference sequence). The CDR3 here is CASSLGGEETQYF. CDR3 nucleotides: TGTGCCAGCAGCTTAGGGGGAGAAGAGACCCAGTACTTC.

The J gene is TRBJ1-4, the V gene TRBV28, with 12 bases lining up with TRBD1. CDR1 is MDHEN, CDR2 SYDVKM, per germline. This CDR3 spans 17 amino acids. Unmatched junction bases numbered 14, after V lost 3 bases and J lost 12 bases. The CDR3 DNA reads TGTGCCAGCAGTTTGATGGGACAGGGGGCGGCCGGGTGGGAACTGTTTTTT. It encodes CASSLMGQGAAGWELFF.

This chain links TRBV5-1 with TRBJ1-2; no clear D gene. Looked up from germline, CDR1 is SGHRS and CDR2 is YFSETQ. V lost 0 bases and J lost 6, with 15 bases in between. There are 15 residues in the CDR3. CDR3: CASSLAAGIRDGYTF. The CDR3 DNA sequence: TGCGCCAGCAGCTTGGCTGCGGGGATAAGGGATGGCTACACCTTC.

This rearrangement joins TRBV29-1 to TRBJ1-6; TRBD1 matches at 8 bases. With V trimmed by 5 bases and J by 9 bases, 6 bases remained unmatched. Germline CDR1 is SQVTM and CDR2 is ANQGSEA. This CDR3 spans 13 amino acids. Here the CDR3 DNA reads TGCAGCGTTAAACAGGGGGAAGTTTCACCCCTCCACTTT. It encodes CSVKQGEVSPLHF.

As regards this clone: The identical CDR3 is also encoded by other nucleotide sequences in the sample. V and J are TRBV9 and TRBJ1-3; TRBD1 matches 8 bases. The length of the CDR3 is 15 residues. The V gene's germline CDR1 is SGDLS and CDR2 YYNGEE. Germline trimming cut 4 bases from V and 2 bases from J; bases unmatched to any gene: 5. CDR3 in amino acids: CASSPGQGAGNTIYF. The DNA for the CDR3 is TGTGCCAGCAGCCCCGGACAGGGCGCTGGAAACACCATATATTTT.

This chain joins TRBV2 and TRBJ2-7; a weak D match, TRBD1 (6 bases). CDR3 length equals 14 residues. Trimming pared 3 bases from V and 1 base from J, leaving 10 bases between. Germline assignment: CDR1 SNHLY and CDR2 FYNNEI. The CDR3 region is CASSDGRGSYEQYF. In nucleotides, the CDR3 is TGTGCCAGCAGTGACGGCAGGGGATCCTACGAGCAGTACTTC.

The CDR3 DNA reads as TGTGCCAGTTCACAGGGGAGAAACACCATATATTTT. Its translation is CASSQGRNTIYF. This chain joins TRBV2 and TRBJ1-3, with 7 bases lining up with TRBD1. The CDR3 has 12 residues. Unmatched junction bases numbered 4, after V lost 9 bases and J lost 5 bases. Germline V gives CDR1 SNHLY, CDR2 FYNNEI.

This sequence joins TRBV3-1 (or the pseudogene TRBV3-2) and TRBJ1-2; D is ambiguous. This CDR3 comprises 15 residues. V shed 0 bases and J shed 2 bases, with 10 bases lying between them. Germline loops: CDR1 LGHDT, CDR2 YNNKEL (reference sequence). CDR3 protein: CASSQEPSGNYGYTF. The CDR3 DNA reads as TGTGCCAGCAGCCAAGAACCGAGCGGAAACTATGGCTACACCTTC.

The table lists this clone with a count of one. The chain couples TRBV28 to TRBJ2-5; tentative D call: TRBD2 (6 bases). Trimming pared 7 bases from V and 0 bases from J, leaving 15 bases between. The CDR3 is 15 amino acids. Germline V gene data show CDR1 as MDHEN and CDR2 as SYDVKM. This CDR3 is CASNRERGYQETQYF. The CDR3 DNA follows: TGTGCCAGCAATCGGGAGCGTGGTTACCAAGAGACCCAGTACTTC. Using reference TRBV28 and TRBJ2-5 for the parts outside the CDR3, the full variable domain is DVKVTQSSRYLVKRTGEKVFLECVQDMDHENMFWYRQDPGLGLRLIYFSYDVKMKEKGDIPEGYSVSREKKERFSLILESASTNQTSMYLCASNRERGYQETQYFGPGTRLLVL.

A single count supports this clone. The CDR3 DNA reads TGCAGCGCACGCAGCGGGGAGGGGCTCACAGATACGCAGTATTTT. Translating it yields CSARSGEGLTDTQYF. The chain recombines TRBV29-1 with TRBJ2-3; TRBD2 matches 7 bases. There are 15 residues in the CDR3. Germline CDR1 reads SQVTM; CDR2 reads ANQGSEA. With V trimmed by 7 bases and J by 2 bases, 12 bases remained unmatched.

V gene TRBV23-1 combines with J gene TRBJ2-2; the D gene is possibly TRBD1 (6 bases). Being an ORF, TRBV23-1 has a function that is uncertain. The length of the CDR3 is 16 residues. V shed 2 bases and J shed 1 base, with 11 bases lying between them. The CDR3 DNA reads TGCGCCAGCAGTCAAGAGGGGGAAAAGAACACCGGGGAGCTGTTTTTT. This encodes CASSQEGEKNTGELFF.

The rearrangement uses TRBV7-9 and TRBJ1-4; 8 positions agree with TRBD1. V gave up 5 bases and J gave up 5 bases; unmatched junction bases: 10. Germline loops: CDR1 SEHNR, CDR2 FQNEAQ (reference sequence). This CDR3 region has 16 residues. The CDR3, as DNA: TGTGCCAGCAGCCTCCAAGGGACAGGCCAAAATGAAAAACTGTTTTTT. It is translated as CASSLQGTGQNEKLFF. Full variable domain (remainder filled in from reference TRBV7-9 and TRBJ1-4): DTGVSQNPRHKITKRGQNVTFRCDPISEHNRLYWYRQTLGQGPEFLTYFQNEAQLEKSRLLSDRFSAERPKGSFSTLEIQRTEQGDSAMYLCASSLQGTGQNEKLFFGSGTQLSVL.

The chain uses TRBV19 and TRBJ1-1; no reliable D call. The CDR3 totals 15 residues. Germline CDR1 LNHDA, CDR2 SQIVND (reference sequence). Trimming shortened V by 4 bases and J by 0 bases, and 12 bases separated the two germline ends. The CDR3, as DNA: TGTGCCAGTAGTAGGCTCGACTCAGTGAACACTGAAGCTTTCTTT. Translated, it gives CASSRLDSVNTEAFF.

The genes are TRBV13 and TRBJ2-7; D may be TRBD1 (6 bases). The V and J ends lost 4 bases and 4 bases respectively, with 11 bases between them. CDR1 and CDR2 (germline): PRHDT, FYEKMQ (reference sequence). The CDR3 sequence is 13 residues long. In DNA, the CDR3 is TGTGCCAGCAGCTCCGGACAGATTTACGAGCAGTACTTC. This sequence encodes CASSSGQIYEQYF.